Sequencing of this T cell receptor (beta chain) was carried out in a study of kidney transplant recipient with SARS-CoV-2 infection. A word on this clonotype: A much larger clonotype is one base distant, so this may be a read error.

This CDR3 spans 17 amino acids. The V gene's germline CDR1 is LNHNV and CDR2 YYDKDF (reference sequence). Trimming cost V 5 bases and J 4 bases, with 23 bases left between them. TCRdb analysed the reads with MiXCR anew, one entry per CDR3 protein. The data show fewer than 250,000 distinct CDR3 sequences, with 29% seen just once and around 6.8% held by the top ten. Sequenced material: a blood sample, taken at baseline and on roughly day 120 from a kidney transplant recipient. The TCR comes from a male patient between 25 and 39 years old who had COVID-19 and was a kidney transplant recipient. Some T cells may possibly be graft donor cells. This chain connects TRBV15 to TRBJ1-2; D is unclear. The CDR3 sequence: CATSSITRCGRTYGYTF. CDR3 in DNA: TGTGCCACCAGCTCAATAACAAGGTGTGGAAGGACCTATGGCTACACCTTC. The full variable domain, with the rest looked up from reference TRBV15 and TRBJ1-2, is DAMVIQNPRYQVTQFGKPVTLSCSQTLNHNVMYWYQQKSSQAPKLLFHYYDKDFNNEADTPDNFQSRRPNTSFCFLDIRSPGLGDTAMYLCATSSITRCGRTYGYTFGSGTRLTVV.